Listed below are T cell receptor beta chains from one sample, sequenced in a study of T cell repertoires in cytomegalovirus infection. Each CDR3 protein is one row after TCRdb ran MiXCR on the reads. The sample includes fewer than 200,000 distinct CDR3 sequences, approximately 15% of them seen just once. Sequenced: PBMCs. These receptors all stem from a human donor in good health (CMV status not recorded). Some clones in this sample may be carry-over from other donors' samples. Both conserved end residues are part of each CDR3. Fields, in order: J gene, V gene, CDR3 protein.

J gene: TRBJ2-3; V gene: TRBV28; CDR3 protein: CASNQLAGDTDTQYF
J gene: TRBJ1-2; V gene: TRBV5-4; CDR3 protein: CASSLRQGSGYTF
J gene: TRBJ1-1; V gene: TRBV5-5; CDR3 protein: CASSRQRGMMNTEAFF
J gene: TRBJ2-7; V gene: TRBV11-2; CDR3 protein: CASSLDSTGTYEQYF
J gene: TRBJ1-1; V gene: TRBV5-1; CDR3 protein: CASSLALNTEAFF
J gene: TRBJ1-2; V gene: TRBV7-3; CDR3 protein: CASSLGQGESGYTF
J gene: TRBJ2-5; V gene: TRBV7-2; CDR3 protein: CASSLAGGIETQYF
J gene: TRBJ2-7; V gene: TRBV7-2; CDR3 protein: CASTLGGVPSYEQYF
J gene: TRBJ1-1; V gene: TRBV14; CDR3 protein: CASSGDLNTEAFF
J gene: TRBJ1-3; V gene: TRBV6-5; CDR3 protein: CASTLSPGSGNTIYF
J gene: TRBJ2-4; V gene: TRBV7-2; CDR3 protein: CASSLGHDLAKNIQYF
J gene: TRBJ2-5; V gene: TRBV4-1; CDR3 protein: CASSQAAYPEETQYF
J gene: TRBJ2-7; V gene: TRBV10-3; CDR3 protein: CAISESLSSSYEQYF
J gene: TRBJ1-1; V gene: TRBV5-5; CDR3 protein: CASSPPRQLNTEAFF
J gene: TRBJ2-5; V gene: TRBV11-2; CDR3 protein: CASSPLLRGQETQYF
J gene: TRBJ1-5; V gene: TRBV12-3/TRBV12-4; CDR3 protein: CASSQFTGRTSLNQPQHF
J gene: TRBJ1-1; V gene: TRBV12-3/TRBV12-4; CDR3 protein: CASKGTMNTEAFF
J gene: TRBJ2-5; V gene: TRBV19; CDR3 protein: CASSISDVGRSETQYF
J gene: TRBJ1-1; V gene: TRBV28; CDR3 protein: CASTRQSDTEAFF
J gene: TRBJ1-1; V gene: TRBV2; CDR3 protein: CASSAQGRTEAFF
J gene: TRBJ2-3; V gene: TRBV28; CDR3 protein: CASRNRQGWADTQYF
J gene: TRBJ2-1; V gene: TRBV20-1; CDR3 protein: CSARVPTSPINEQFF
J gene: TRBJ1-5; V gene: TRBV28; CDR3 protein: CASSSQGRTNQPQHF
J gene: TRBJ2-3; V gene: TRBV7-9; CDR3 protein: CASSLPRFSGSTDTQYF
J gene: TRBJ1-1; V gene: TRBV29-1; CDR3 protein: CSVDQGSTEAFF
J gene: TRBJ2-7; V gene: TRBV5-6; CDR3 protein: CASSLPGTRSSYEQYF
J gene: TRBJ1-1; V gene: TRBV7-8; CDR3 protein: CASSPVFADTEAFF
J gene: TRBJ1-1; V gene: TRBV12-3/TRBV12-4; CDR3 protein: CASSLVGGKNTEAFF
J gene: TRBJ1-2; V gene: TRBV2; CDR3 protein: CASSEAGLASGYTF
J gene: TRBJ2-1; V gene: TRBV14; CDR3 protein: CASSQYRHNEQFF
J gene: TRBJ2-7; V gene: TRBV5-4; CDR3 protein: CASSPEGLGYEQYF
J gene: TRBJ2-2; V gene: TRBV19; CDR3 protein: CASTGHYRDSANTGELFF
J gene: TRBJ1-6; V gene: TRBV5-1; CDR3 protein: CASRPGRSSYNSPLHF
J gene: TRBJ2-7; V gene: TRBV30; CDR3 protein: CAWSVQGSWHEQYF
J gene: TRBJ2-3; V gene: TRBV7-2; CDR3 protein: CASSLAAGGTDTQYF
J gene: TRBJ2-4; V gene: TRBV6-2/TRBV6-3; CDR3 protein: CASSWEGPKNIQYF
J gene: TRBJ1-2; V gene: TRBV30; CDR3 protein: CAWSPGFSYGYTF
J gene: TRBJ1-2; V gene: TRBV7-2; CDR3 protein: CASSLEASRVGYTF
J gene: TRBJ2-1; V gene: TRBV19; CDR3 protein: CASSDQAGNEQFF
J gene: TRBJ1-4; V gene: TRBV20-1; CDR3 protein: CSAAAVTTNEKLFF
J gene: TRBJ1-6; V gene: TRBV7-2; CDR3 protein: CASSLDINSPLHF
J gene: TRBJ2-1; V gene: TRBV7-3; CDR3 protein: CASSYFGGSYNEQFF